This TCR beta chain was retrieved from a study of Ad26.COV2.S vaccination and SARS-CoV-2 variants. Across the study: Intramuscularly, Ad26.COV2.S was given either once or twice, 56 days apart.

Repertoires were generated with immunoSEQ multiplex PCR, while TCRdb's copy carries only in-frame clones and drops some. The profile shows roughly 500,000 clones, 85% to 90% of them singletons. In this sample, this clone turned up once. Germline V gene data show CDR1 as SEHNR and CDR2 as FQNEAQ (reference sequence). Trimming took off 6 bases at V and 5 bases at J, with 19 bases between the two ends. This CDR3 has 16 residues. Stated treatment: about 20 received Ad26.COV2.S at low or high dose, single or two shots; about five received placebo; per-sample allocation not given. Day 63 following the first vaccine or placebo injection was when the samples were taken. An adult aged 18-55 years in Boston served as the donor. Participants' vaccine, an Ad26 vector, delivered Wuhan-strain SARS-CoV-2 spike.

This clonotype was sampled from a person between 18 and 60 years old who received the Ad26.COV2.S COVID-19 vaccine or a placebo. Material: peripheral blood, obtained in a trial of Ad26.COV2.S vaccine versus placebo. The chain employs TRBV7-9 and TRBJ1-4; no firm D call. DNA of the CDR3: TGTGCCAGCAGGAGGAGTGGTGGGAACCCAAATGAAAAACTGTTTTTT. Translating gives CASRRSGGNPNEKLFF.